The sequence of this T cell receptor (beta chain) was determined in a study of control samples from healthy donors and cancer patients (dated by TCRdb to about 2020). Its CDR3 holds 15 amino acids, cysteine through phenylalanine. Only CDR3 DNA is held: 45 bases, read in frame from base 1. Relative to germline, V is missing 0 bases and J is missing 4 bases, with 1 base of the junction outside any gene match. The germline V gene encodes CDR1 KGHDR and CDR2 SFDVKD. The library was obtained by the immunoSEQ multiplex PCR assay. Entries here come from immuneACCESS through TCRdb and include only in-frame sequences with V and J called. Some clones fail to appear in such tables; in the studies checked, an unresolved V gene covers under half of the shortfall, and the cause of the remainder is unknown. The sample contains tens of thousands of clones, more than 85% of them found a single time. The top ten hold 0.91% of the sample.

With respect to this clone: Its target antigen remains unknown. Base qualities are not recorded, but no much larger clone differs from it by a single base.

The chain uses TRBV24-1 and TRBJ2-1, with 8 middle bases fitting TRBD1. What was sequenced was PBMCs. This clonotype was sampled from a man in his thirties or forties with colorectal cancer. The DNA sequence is TGTGCCACCAGTGATTTGTGGACAGGGTACAATGAGCAGTTCTTC. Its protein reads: CATSDLWTGYNEQFF.